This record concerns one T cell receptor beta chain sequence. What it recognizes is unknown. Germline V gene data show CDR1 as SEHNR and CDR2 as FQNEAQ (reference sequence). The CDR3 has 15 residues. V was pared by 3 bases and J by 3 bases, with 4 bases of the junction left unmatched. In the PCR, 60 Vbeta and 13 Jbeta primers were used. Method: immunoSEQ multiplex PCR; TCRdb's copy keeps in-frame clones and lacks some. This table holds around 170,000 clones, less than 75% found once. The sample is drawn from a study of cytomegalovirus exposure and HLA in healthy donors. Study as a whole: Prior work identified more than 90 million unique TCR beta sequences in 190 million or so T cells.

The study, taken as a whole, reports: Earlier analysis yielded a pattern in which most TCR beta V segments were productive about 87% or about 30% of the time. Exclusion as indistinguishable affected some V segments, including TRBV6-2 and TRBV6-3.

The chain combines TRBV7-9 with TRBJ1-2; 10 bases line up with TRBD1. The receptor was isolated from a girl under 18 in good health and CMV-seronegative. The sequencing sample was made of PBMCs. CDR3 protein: CASSLDRGIDYGYTF. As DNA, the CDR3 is TGTGCCAGCAGCTTGGACAGGGGGATAGACTATGGCTACACCTTC.